The 17 T cell receptor beta chains below were found in one sample sequenced in a study of metastatic and nonmetastatic thyroid tumors. TCRdb ran MiXCR on the PCR reads. The table has about 21,000 clones, about a quarter seen once. Before thyroid surgery, none of the patients had received any treatment. Sequencing used blood. These receptors were taken from a female donor with papillary thyroid cancer or a benign thyroid nodule (not recorded which). Some clones in this sample may be carry-over from other donors' samples.

This clone was counted ten times or more. This chain links TRBV7-9 with TRBJ1-2; D might be TRBD1 (5 bases). This CDR3 comprises 15 residues. Deletions cut 8 bases from V and 6 bases from J, with 22 bases between. Germline CDR1 reads SEHNR; CDR2 reads FQNEAQ (reference sequence). The DNA of the CDR3 is TGTGCCAGCGCTCCGGGGGGTCGAGGGGACCATGGCTACACCTTC. As protein: CASAPGGRGDHGYTF.

This clone was detected ten times or more. The CDR3 spells CASSTGLLPSTDTQYF. CDR3 DNA: TGTGCCAGCAGTACAGGGCTACTTCCTAGCACAGATACGCAGTATTTT. V is TRBV7-6 and J is TRBJ2-3, with D possibly being TRBD1 (6 bases). Germline V lookup: CDR1 SGHVS, CDR2 FNYEAQ. CDR3 length: 16 residues. V lost 6 bases, J lost 0 bases, and 16 bases lay in between.

About this clone: At one boundary the junction diverges from the germline segment, which might be a read error. This CDR3 is CCSSRQGRWNSSLHF. DNA for the CDR3: TGTTGCAGTAGTAGGCAGGGAAGGTGGAATTCATCCCTCCACTTT. The chain combines TRBV19 with TRBJ1-6, with a possible D match to TRBD1 (5 bases). The CDR3 sequence is 15 residues long. The germline gives CDR1 LNHDA, CDR2 SQIVND (reference sequence).

This clone was seen ten or more times. The rearrangement joins TRBV24-1 to TRBJ1-1; 11 bases align to TRBD1. The germline V gene has CDR1 KGHDR and CDR2 SFDVKD. The length of the CDR3 is 14 residues. The J segment lost 5 bases and the V segment lost 8 bases, leaving 6 bases of the junction unmatched. CDR3 residues: CATTGTGGKTEAFF. Here the CDR3 DNA reads TGTGCCACCACGGGGACAGGGGGAAAAACTGAAGCTTTCTTT.

The table lists this clone with a count of one. As DNA, the CDR3 is TGTGCCAGCAGCTTAGGGGGGGGACAGGGCGTCGGGGAGCTGTTTTTT. Protein product: CASSLGGGQGVGELFF. V and J are TRBV11-2 and TRBJ2-2; 9 positions agree with TRBD1. Trimming cost V 1 base and J 7 bases; bases outside gene matches: 7. Germline assignment: CDR1 SGHAT and CDR2 FQNNGV. The CDR3 sequence is 16 residues long.

This clone showed up just a few times. The chain links TRBV10-3 to TRBJ2-7; 9 positions agree with TRBD1. Germline V gene sequence: CDR1 ENHRY, CDR2 SYGVKD. This CDR3 contains 15 residues. J gave up 7 bases and V 3 bases, and 10 bases lay outside the gene matches. The CDR3 spells CAISESDRGRREQYF. CDR3 sequence (DNA): TGTGCCATCAGTGAATCGGACAGGGGTAGGAGGGAGCAGTACTTC.

About this clone itself: An end of the junction differs from the germline gene, which may be a read error. This rearrangement joins TRBV7-6 to TRBJ2-7; D is perhaps TRBD1 (5 bases). Germline V gene sequence: CDR1 SGHVS, CDR2 FNYEAQ. This CDR3 has 16 amino acids. The CDR3 bases are TGTGCCAGCAGCTCCAAGGTCTCAGGGCTCGCATTCGAGCATTACTTC. Amino acid sequence: CASSSKVSGLAFEHYF.

The chain is built from TRBV4-1 and TRBJ1-2; possibly TRBD1 for D (6 bases). The CDR3 has 15 residues. With 3 bases removed from V and 6 bases from J, the gap between germline ends came to 17 bases. Germline CDR1 MGHRA, CDR2 YSYEKL. The CDR3 protein is CASSQSQGMIHGYTF. The CDR3 region has the DNA TGCGCCAGCAGCCAGTCTCAGGGGATGATTCATGGCTACACCTTC.

The chain has TRBV12-3 or TRBV12-4 and TRBJ2-7; D tentatively fits TRBD1 or TRBD2 (5 bases each). V was shortened by 5 bases and J by 2 bases, with 16 bases between the two germline ends. The CDR3 sequence is 15 residues long. CDR3 loop: CASSPPLGTAYEQYF. The DNA of the CDR3 is TGTGCCAGCAGTCCTCCCTTGGGGACGGCCTACGAGCAGTACTTC.

This clone was observed a handful of times. This may be a read error, as it is one base from a much larger clone. The rearrangement joins TRBV6-2 or TRBV6-3 to TRBJ2-1; TRBD2 agrees at 15 bases. The V and J ends lost 8 bases and 10 bases, in that order; junction bases with no gene match: 6. The CDR3 is 14 amino acids. CDR1 is MNHEY, CDR2 SVGEGT, per germline. CDR3 sequence: CASSPGLAGGEQFF. The CDR3 coding sequence is TGTGCCAGCTCGCCTGGACTAGCGGGGGGGGAGCAGTTCTTC.

The table lists this clone with a few counts. V and J are TRBV19 and TRBJ2-7; D might be TRBD2 (5 bases). The CDR3 is 13 amino acids. CDR1 is LNHDA and CDR2 is SQIVND in the germline V gene (reference sequence). V lost 4 bases, J lost 7 bases, and 14 bases lay in between. The CDR3: CASSTRPRREQYF. The CDR3 nucleotides read TGTGCCAGTAGTACCAGGCCCAGGAGGGAGCAGTACTTC.

The rearrangement links TRBV4-1 to TRBJ2-7, with 9 bases aligning to TRBD1. Near its end, the DNA agrees better with TRBJ2-1, so the J call may be wrong. This CDR3 region has 16 residues. CDR1 MGHRA and CDR2 YSYEKL come from the germline V gene. CDR3 loop: CASRQYWTGASYEQFF. DNA of the CDR3: TGCGCCAGCAGGCAATATTGGACAGGGGCTTCCTACGAGCAGTTCTTC.

This clone was detected ten times or more. The V and J genes are TRBV7-9 and TRBJ2-1; 7 nucleotides match TRBD2. This CDR3 is 15 amino acids long. Germline loops: CDR1 SEHNR, CDR2 FQNEAQ (reference sequence). After removal of 0 bases from V and 6 bases from J, the junction contained 5 bases not matched to a gene. Here the CDR3 reads CASSLAIWGGNEQFF. CDR3 DNA sequence: TGTGCCAGCAGCTTAGCGATATGGGGGGGCAATGAGCAGTTCTTC.

This clone was counted at least ten times. V usage is TRBV6-1 and J usage is TRBJ1-1, with 11 bases identical to TRBD1. This CDR3 contains 12 residues. Trimming took 6 bases from V and 11 from J; bases not matched to a gene: 5. From germline, CDR1 is MNHNS and CDR2 SASEGT. CDR3 in DNA: TGTGCCAGCAGCCGGACAGGGGGCTATGCTTTCTTT. Translating gives CASSRTGGYAFF.

This chain uses TRBV7-8 with TRBJ2-7; weak D call: TRBD2 (5 bases). Trimming pared 0 bases from V and 5 bases from J, leaving 8 bases between. The CDR3 extends over 13 amino acids. Germline CDR1 is SGHVS and CDR2 is FQNEAQ. CDR3 DNA: TGTGCCAGCAGCTTAGCGGGGAGAAACGAGCAGTACTTC. Translated, it gives CASSLAGRNEQYF.

This clone was counted once. It is likely a read error, because the conserved phenylalanine at the end of the CDR3 is missing. V usage is TRBV6-2 or TRBV6-3 and J usage is TRBJ2-1, with D perhaps matching TRBD2 (6 bases). This CDR3 contains 15 residues. V was shortened by 5 bases and J by 4 bases, with 15 bases between the two germline ends. Germline V gene data show CDR1 as MNHEY and CDR2 as SVGEGT. CDR3 nucleotides: TGTGCCAGCAGTCGACTAGTCTCGGAGTACAATGAGCAGTTCTTA. It codes for CASSRLVSEYNEQFL.

This clone was recorded a few times. This sequence joins TRBV6-1 and TRBJ1-5; D is possibly TRBD1 (5 bases). CDR1 is MNHNS and CDR2 is SASEGT in the germline V gene. The CDR3 extends over 14 amino acids. The V end was cut by 3 bases, the J end by 4 bases, with 10 bases between. CDR3 protein: CASSEGTENQPQHF. For the CDR3, the DNA is TGTGCCAGCAGTGAGGGGACGGAGAATCAGCCCCAGCATTTT.